This T cell receptor beta chain was found in a study of blood T cell repertoires in COVID-19. This CDR3 region has 18 residues. CDR1 is SGHRS and CDR2 is YFSETQ in the germline V gene. The ends lost 0 bases at V and 0 bases at J; junction bases unmatched: 4. Profiled with immunoSEQ multiplex PCR; TCRdb holds only in-frame clones, not every one. The sample gives roughly 80,000 clones, about 80% of which show up once; about 12% is in the top ten. This TCR was recovered from a human donor in a cohort sampled during active COVID-19. Sequencing was done on a sample of peripheral blood. V is TRBV5-1 and J is TRBJ2-6; 9 bases line up with TRBD1. The CDR3 nucleotides read TGCGCCAGCAGCTTGGCCGGACAGGGGTTCTCTGGGGCCAACGTCCTGACTTTC. Protein product: CASSLAGQGFSGANVLTF.